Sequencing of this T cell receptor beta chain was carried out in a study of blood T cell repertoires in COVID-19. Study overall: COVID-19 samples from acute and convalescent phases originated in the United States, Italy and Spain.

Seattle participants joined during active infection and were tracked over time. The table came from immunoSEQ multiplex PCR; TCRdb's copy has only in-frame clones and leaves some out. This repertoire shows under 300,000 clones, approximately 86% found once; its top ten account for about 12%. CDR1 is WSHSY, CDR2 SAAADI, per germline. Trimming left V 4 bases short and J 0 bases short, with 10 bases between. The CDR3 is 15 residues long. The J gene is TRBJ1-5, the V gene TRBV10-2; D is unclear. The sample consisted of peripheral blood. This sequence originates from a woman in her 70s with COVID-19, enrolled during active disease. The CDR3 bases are TGCGCCAGCAGTGTTGGGAGATATAGCAATCAGCCCCAGCATTTT. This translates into CASSVGRYSNQPQHF.